The next 25 T cell receptor beta chains were all read from a single sample in a study of T-cell memory formation after mild COVID-19. TCRdb reprocessed the 5' RACE reads with MiXCR, giving one entry per CDR3 protein. The table has some 97,000 distinct CDR3 sequences, 11% seen once. Sequencing was performed on PBMCs or a T cell subset sorted from them (not recorded which). The receptor source for this set is a man aged 18 to 30 who had mild COVID-19 (a few samples of this study predate the infection). Cell type and time point are not known.

CDR3 sequence: CASSLESRGHTEAFF. The CDR3 region has the DNA TGCGCCAGCAGCCTGGAGTCTCGCGGGCACACTGAAGCTTTCTTT. The gene calls are TRBV4-1 and TRBJ1-1, with unresolved D. Germline CDR1 and CDR2: MGHRA and YSYEKL. This CDR3 is built from 15 residues. Between the trimmed V and J ends, which lost 4 bases and 3 bases, there was a span of 15 bases.

A few counts support this clonotype. The V call is TRBV6-5, the J call TRBJ1-1; D is undetermined. Trimming pared 5 bases from V and 3 bases from J, leaving 10 bases between. This CDR3 is 13 amino acids long. CDR1 is MNHEY and CDR2 is SVGAGI in the germline V gene. The CDR3, as DNA: TGTGCCAGCAGTGCCCGGTGGGACACTGAAGCTTTCTTT. Translating it yields CASSARWDTEAFF.

This clonotype came up many times. V and J are TRBV3-1 and TRBJ2-6; D possibly corresponds to TRBD1 (6 bases). CDR3 length: 16 amino acids. V lost 1 base, J lost 1 base, and 8 bases lay in between. The V gene's germline CDR1 is LGHDT and CDR2 YNNKEL (reference sequence). For the CDR3, the DNA is TGTGCCAGCAGCCAAGGGACAGCTTCTGGGGCCAACGTCCTGACTTTC. Protein sequence: CASSQGTASGANVLTF. The entire variable domain, with the rest obtained from reference TRBV3-1 and TRBJ2-6, is as follows: DTAVSQTPKYLVTQMGNDKSIKCEQNLGHDTMYWYKQDSKKFLKIMFSYNNKELIINETVPNRFSPKSPDKAHLNLHINSLELGDSAVYFCASSQGTASGANVLTFGAGSRLTVL.

Note on this clonotype: This could be a read error, since a much larger clone is one nucleotide away. The chain recombines TRBV7-9 with TRBJ1-1; D uncertain. Looked up from germline, CDR1 is SEHNR and CDR2 is FQNEAQ (reference sequence). V lost 3 bases, J lost 1 base, and 6 bases lay in between. The CDR3 spans 13 residues. The CDR3 loop is CASSFGENTEAFF. CDR3 nucleotide sequence: TGTGCCAGCAGCTTTGGGGAGAACACTGAAGCTTTCTTT.

There are a few counts of this clonotype. The J gene is TRBJ2-2, the V gene TRBV7-6; D remains ambiguous. The CDR3 runs to 12 residues. Germline CDR1 SGHVS, CDR2 FNYEAQ. The V end was cut by 5 bases, the J end by 9 bases, with 10 bases between. This chain's CDR3 is CASSPPERELFF. CDR3 nucleotide sequence: TGTGCCAGCAGCCCCCCTGAAAGGGAGCTGTTTTTT.

The chain is built from TRBV7-8 and TRBJ2-1; D call uncertain. CDR1 and CDR2 (germline): SGHVS, FQNEAQ. V was clipped by 0 bases and J by 9 bases, with 12 bases between them. The CDR3 has 14 amino acids. CDR3 in DNA: TGTGCCAGCAGCTTAGCGCGTGGTAGAGTTGAGCAGTTCTTC. It encodes CASSLARGRVEQFF.

V gene TRBV4-1 combines with J gene TRBJ2-2; possibly TRBD1 for D (5 bases). The CDR3 contains 15 residues. Germline CDR1 reads MGHRA; CDR2 reads YSYEKL. V lost 3 bases to trimming and J lost 1 base, with 9 bases between them. This CDR3 is CASSQSQGNTGELFF. The DNA of the CDR3 is TGCGCCAGCAGCCAGAGTCAGGGGAACACCGGGGAGCTGTTTTTT.

This clonotype has more than one count but fewer than ten. The genes are TRBV29-1 and TRBJ2-1; 16 positions agree with TRBD2. V trimming: 6 bases; J trimming: 0 bases; junction bases outside the gene matches: 5. The germline CDR1 and CDR2 sequences are SQVTM and ANQGSEA. CDR3 length: 17 residues. CDR3 nucleotide sequence: TGCAGCGTGGACGGGACTAGCGGGGGGGTCTCCTACAATGAGCAGTTCTTC. Its protein product is CSVDGTSGGVSYNEQFF.

This clonotype appeared many times. The chain links TRBV11-2 to TRBJ2-7; TRBD2 matches at 12 bases. V trimming: 6 bases; J trimming: 4 bases; junction bases outside the gene matches: 1. This CDR3 region has 13 residues. The germline V gene has CDR1 SGHAT and CDR2 FQNNGV. For the CDR3, the DNA is TGTGCCAGCAGGGGGACTAGCGGGTACGAGCAGTACGTC. It translates to CASRGTSGYEQYV.

This clonotype came up many times. The chain combines TRBV4-1 with TRBJ1-1, with D maybe TRBD1 (5 bases). The V gene's germline CDR1 is MGHRA and CDR2 YSYEKL. Trimming cost V 5 bases and J 0 bases, with 10 bases left between them. This CDR3 is built from 14 residues. CDR3: CASSGMGLNTEAFF. The CDR3 coding sequence is TGCGCCAGCAGCGGAATGGGACTGAACACTGAAGCTTTCTTT.

This chain connects TRBV12-3 or TRBV12-4 to TRBJ1-5; possibly TRBD1 for D (6 bases). The CDR3 runs to 12 residues. V shed 5 bases and J shed 9 bases, with 11 bases lying between them. CDR3 sequence reads: CASSPDSLPQHF. The CDR3 DNA follows: TGTGCCAGCAGTCCGGACAGTTTGCCCCAGCATTTT.

The V call is TRBV1, the J call TRBJ2-2; TRBD2, the table's D call, lacks a check against the DNA. TRBV1 is a listed pseudogene. This CDR3 has 18 residues. The CDR3 DNA reads TGCACCAGCAGCCAAGATACTAGCGGGGGGCGGGGCACCGGGGAGCTGTTTTTT. This codes for CTSSQDTSGGRGTGELFF.

The chain carries TRBV27 and TRBJ2-7; 7 positions match TRBD2. J gave up 6 bases and V 5 bases, and 10 bases lay outside the gene matches. The CDR3 extends over 14 amino acids. From germline, CDR1 is MNHEY and CDR2 SMNVEV (reference sequence). CDR3 DNA sequence: TGTGCCAGCAGTCTCCTAGCGGACCTGACCGAGCAGTACTTC. Translated, it gives CASSLLADLTEQYF.

This clonotype was recorded many times. The chain links TRBV5-6 to TRBJ2-1; 9 bases map to TRBD1. Germline V gives CDR1 SGHDT, CDR2 YYEEEE. Trimming removed 4 bases from V and 10 bases from J; junction bases left unmatched: 9. This CDR3 has 14 amino acids. The CDR3 DNA sequence: TGTGCCAGCAGCACTTGGACAGGGGATTGGGAGCAGTTCTTC. Encoded protein: CASSTWTGDWEQFF.

In this sample, this clonotype turned up a few times. The chain uses TRBV9 and TRBJ2-1; the match to TRBD2 covers 11 bases. The CDR3 runs to 18 residues. Germline CDR1 is SGDLS and CDR2 is YYNGEE. V dropped 6 bases and J dropped 5; count of bases not matched to a gene: 16. CDR3 amino acids: CASNEGSGGAFRDNEQFF. The CDR3 DNA reads TGTGCCAGCAACGAGGGTAGCGGGGGGGCGTTCCGAGACAATGAGCAGTTCTTC. Full variable domain (missing parts from reference TRBV9 and TRBJ2-1): DSGVTQTPKHLITATGQRVTLRCSPRSGDLSVYWYQQSLDQGLQFLIQYYNGEERAKGNILERFSAQQFPDLHSELNLSSLELGDSALYFCASNEGSGGAFRDNEQFFGPGTRLTVL.

This rearrangement joins TRBV19 to TRBJ1-2; possibly TRBD1 for D (6 bases). The V end was cut by 7 bases, the J end by 2 bases, with 14 bases between. The CDR3 is made up of 14 amino acids. The germline CDR1 and CDR2 sequences are LNHDA and SQIVND (reference sequence). The CDR3 nucleotides read TGTGCCAGTACCTCGGGAACAGGGAACTATGGCTACACCTTC. The encoded protein is CASTSGTGNYGYTF.

This clonotype was seen only a few times. This chain connects TRBV29-1 to TRBJ2-1; TRBD2 agrees at 8 bases. In germline, CDR1 is SQVTM, CDR2 ANQGSEA. This CDR3 is 15 amino acids long. Losses at the gene ends were 7 bases for V and 5 bases for J; bases not matched to a gene: 13. In DNA, the CDR3 is TGCAGCGCCCCATCGGCCGGGGGGGCCCACAATGAGCAGTTCTTC. Its translation is CSAPSAGGAHNEQFF.

The table lists this clonotype with a few counts. This rearrangement joins TRBV14 to TRBJ2-7; TRBD1 might be the D (6 bases). Germline V CDR1 and CDR2: SGHDN, FVKESK. Trimming pared 4 bases from V and 3 bases from J, leaving 10 bases between. The CDR3 runs 13 residues. CDR3 residues: CASSLGQFYEQYF. CDR3 nucleotide sequence: TGTGCCAGCAGCCTCGGACAGTTCTACGAGCAGTACTTC.

The table lists this clonotype with a few counts. A read error may account for a junction end that differs from germline. J is TRBJ2-7 and V is TRBV5-1, with TRBD1 identical over 8 bases. This CDR3 spans 14 amino acids. Per germline, CDR1 SGHRS and CDR2 YFSETQ. CDR3 protein: CATSTGTGSDEQYF. For the CDR3, the DNA is TGCGCCACCTCCACCGGGACAGGCTCCGACGAGCAGTACTTC. The full variable domain, rest sourced from reference TRBV5-1 and TRBJ2-7, is KAGVTQTPRYLIKTRGQQVTLSCSPISGHRSVSWYQQTPGQGLQFLFEYFSETQRNKGNFPGRFSGRQFSNSRSEMNVSTLELGDSALYLCATSTGTGSDEQYFGPGTRLTVT.

The chain combines TRBV18 with TRBJ1-1; 9 nucleotides align to TRBD1. V shed 8 bases, J shed 3 bases, and the junction held 4 bases outside the gene matches. The CDR3 spans 13 residues. Germline values: CDR1 KGHSH, CDR2 LQKENI. The CDR3 DNA is TGTGCCAGCCGACAGGGGGTGGACACTGAAGCTTTCTTT. It translates to CASRQGVDTEAFF.

The genes are TRBV15 and TRBJ2-3; 10 nucleotides match TRBD2. With 5 bases clipped from V and 3 bases from J, the junction kept 5 bases outside the gene matches. The CDR3 consists of 15 residues. Germline values: CDR1 LNHNV, CDR2 YYDKDF (reference sequence). The CDR3, as DNA: TGTGCCACCAGCCCTAGCGGGAGCAGAACAGATACGCAGTATTTT. Protein product: CATSPSGSRTDTQYF.

The V and J genes are TRBV25-1 and TRBJ1-2, with 7 bases fitting TRBD1. The CDR3 totals 15 residues. The junction had 6 bases not matched to a gene; V was cut back by 4 bases and J by 1 base. Germline-derived CDR1 and CDR2 are MGHDK and SYGVNS. This chain's CDR3 is CASSGTGTDNYGYTF. Written as DNA, the CDR3 is TGTGCCAGCAGTGGCACCGGGACAGATAACTATGGCTACACCTTC.

This clonotype was observed a handful of times. V and J are TRBV11-2 and TRBJ1-3, with D tentatively TRBD1 (6 bases). This CDR3 contains 17 residues. Looked up from germline, CDR1 is SGHAT and CDR2 is FQNNGV. V dropped 6 bases and J dropped 4 bases, with 22 bases sitting between them. This CDR3 reads CASSFSPGDGSGNTIYF. The CDR3 bases are TGTGCCAGCAGTTTTTCTCCAGGGGATGGCTCGGGAAACACCATATATTTT.

The rearrangement joins TRBV29-1 to TRBJ2-1, with D perhaps being TRBD1 or TRBD2 (6 bases each). Germline V gene sequence: CDR1 SQVTM, CDR2 ANQGSEA. Deletions cut 2 bases from V and 9 bases from J, with 17 bases between. This CDR3 contains 14 residues. Here the CDR3 DNA reads TGCAGCGTTGAATATGGGGGCCTCGGGAGTGAGCAGTTCTTC. Amino acid sequence: CSVEYGGLGSEQFF.

In this sample, this clonotype turned up a few times. The CDR3, as DNA: TGTGCCAGCAGTTACAAGGGATTAGGACAGGTCCGAGCTTTCTTT. It yields the protein CASSYKGLGQVRAFF. The chain has TRBV7-9 and TRBJ1-1; TRBD1 matches 7 bases. The germline gives CDR1 SEHNR, CDR2 FQNEAQ (reference sequence). The CDR3 runs to 15 residues. Losses at the gene ends were 6 bases for V and 10 bases for J; bases not matched to a gene: 17. Full variable domain (remainder filled in from reference TRBV7-9 and TRBJ1-1): DTGVSQNPRHKITKRGQNVTFRCDPISEHNRLYWYRQTLGQGPEFLTYFQNEAQLEKSRLLSDRFSAERPKGSFSTLEIQRTEQGDSAMYLCASSYKGLGQVRAFFGQGTRLTVV.